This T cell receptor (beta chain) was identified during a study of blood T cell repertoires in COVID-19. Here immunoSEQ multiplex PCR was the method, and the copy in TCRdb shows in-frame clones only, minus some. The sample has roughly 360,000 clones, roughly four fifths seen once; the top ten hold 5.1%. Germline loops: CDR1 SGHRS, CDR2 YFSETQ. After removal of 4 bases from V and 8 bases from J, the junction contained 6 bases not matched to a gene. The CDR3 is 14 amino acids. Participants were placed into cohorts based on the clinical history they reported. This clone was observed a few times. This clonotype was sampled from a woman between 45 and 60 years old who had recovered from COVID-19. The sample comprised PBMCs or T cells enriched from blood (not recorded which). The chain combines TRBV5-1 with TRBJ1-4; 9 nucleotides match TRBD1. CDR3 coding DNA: TGCGCCAGCAGCGTACAGGGGGCTGAGGAAAAACTGTTTTTT. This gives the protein CASSVQGAEEKLFF.